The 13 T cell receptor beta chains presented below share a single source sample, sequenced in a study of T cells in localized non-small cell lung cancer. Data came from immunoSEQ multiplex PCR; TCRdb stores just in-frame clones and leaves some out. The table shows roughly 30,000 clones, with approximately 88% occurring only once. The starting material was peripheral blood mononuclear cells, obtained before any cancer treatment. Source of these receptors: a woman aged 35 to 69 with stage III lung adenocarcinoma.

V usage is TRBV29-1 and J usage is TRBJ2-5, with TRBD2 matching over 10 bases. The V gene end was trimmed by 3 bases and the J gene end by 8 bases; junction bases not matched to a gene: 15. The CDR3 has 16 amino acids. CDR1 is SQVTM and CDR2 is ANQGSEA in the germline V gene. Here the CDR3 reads CSVDVQRGGPIETQYF. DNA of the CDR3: TGCAGCGTTGACGTTCAGCGGGGGGGACCAATCGAAACCCAGTACTTC.

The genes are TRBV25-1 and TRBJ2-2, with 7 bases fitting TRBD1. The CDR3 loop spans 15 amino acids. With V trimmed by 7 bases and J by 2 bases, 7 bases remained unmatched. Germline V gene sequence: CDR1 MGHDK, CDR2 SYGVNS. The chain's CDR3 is CASTLQGPNTGELFF. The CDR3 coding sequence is TGTGCCAGCACTCTACAGGGGCCAAACACCGGGGAGCTGTTTTTT.

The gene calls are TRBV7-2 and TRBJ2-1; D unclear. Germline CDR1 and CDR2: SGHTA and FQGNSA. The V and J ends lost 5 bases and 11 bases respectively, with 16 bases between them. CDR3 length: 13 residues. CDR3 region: CASSLTSDQKQFF. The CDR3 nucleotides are TGTGCCAGCAGCCTAACCTCGGATCAGAAGCAGTTCTTC.

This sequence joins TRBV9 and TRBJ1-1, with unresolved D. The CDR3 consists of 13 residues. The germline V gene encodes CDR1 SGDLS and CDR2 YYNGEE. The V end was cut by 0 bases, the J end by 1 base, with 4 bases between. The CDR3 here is CASSVGSNTEAFF. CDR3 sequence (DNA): TGTGCCAGCAGCGTAGGGTCGAACACTGAAGCTTTCTTT.

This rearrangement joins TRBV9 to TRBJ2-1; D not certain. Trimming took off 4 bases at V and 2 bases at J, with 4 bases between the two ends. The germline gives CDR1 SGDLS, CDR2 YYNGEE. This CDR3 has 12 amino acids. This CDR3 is CASSQTYNEQFF. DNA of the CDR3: TGTGCCAGCAGCCAGACCTACAATGAGCAGTTCTTC.

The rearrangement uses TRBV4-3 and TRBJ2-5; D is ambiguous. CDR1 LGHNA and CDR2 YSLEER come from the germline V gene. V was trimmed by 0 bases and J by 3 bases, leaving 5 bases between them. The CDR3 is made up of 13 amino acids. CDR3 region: CASSQDREETQYF. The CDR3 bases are TGCGCCAGCAGCCAAGATCGGGAAGAGACCCAGTACTTC.

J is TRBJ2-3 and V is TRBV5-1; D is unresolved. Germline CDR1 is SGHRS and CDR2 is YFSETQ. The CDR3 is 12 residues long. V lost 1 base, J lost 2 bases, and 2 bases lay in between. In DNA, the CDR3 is TGCGCCAGCAGCTTGCTCACAGATACGCAGTATTTT. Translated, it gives CASSLLTDTQYF.

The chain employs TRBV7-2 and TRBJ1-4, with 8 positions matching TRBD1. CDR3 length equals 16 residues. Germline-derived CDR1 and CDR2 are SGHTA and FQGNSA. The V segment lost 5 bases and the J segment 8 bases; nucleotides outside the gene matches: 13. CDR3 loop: CASSRGAGGSDEKLFF. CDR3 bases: TGTGCCAGCAGCCGGGGGGCAGGGGGCTCGGACGAAAAACTGTTTTTT.

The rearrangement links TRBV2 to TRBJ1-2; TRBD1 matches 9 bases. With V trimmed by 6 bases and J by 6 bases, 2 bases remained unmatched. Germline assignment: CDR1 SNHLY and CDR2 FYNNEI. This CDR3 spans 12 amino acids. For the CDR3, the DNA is TGTGCCAGCAGAGGACAGGGGAATGGCTACACCTTC. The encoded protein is CASRGQGNGYTF.

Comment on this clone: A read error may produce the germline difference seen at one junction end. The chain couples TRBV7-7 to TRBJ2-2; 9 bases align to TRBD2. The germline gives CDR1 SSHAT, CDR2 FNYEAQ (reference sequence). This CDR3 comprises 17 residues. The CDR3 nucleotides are TGTGCTAGCAGCTTACGCGGGGGGGACCTCGGTACCGGGGAGCTGTTTTTT. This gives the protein CASSLRGGDLGTGELFF.

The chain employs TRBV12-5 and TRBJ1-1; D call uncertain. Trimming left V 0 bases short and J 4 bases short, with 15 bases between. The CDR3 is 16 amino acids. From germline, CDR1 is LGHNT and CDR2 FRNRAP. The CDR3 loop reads CASGLVPGVGSTEAFF. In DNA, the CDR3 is TGTGCTAGTGGTTTGGTACCTGGGGTGGGCAGCACTGAAGCTTTCTTT.

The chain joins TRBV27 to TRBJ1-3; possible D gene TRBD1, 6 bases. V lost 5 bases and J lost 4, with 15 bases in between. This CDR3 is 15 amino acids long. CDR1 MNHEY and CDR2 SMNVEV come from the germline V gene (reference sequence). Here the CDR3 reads CASSPSRGWGNTIYF. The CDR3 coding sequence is TGTGCCAGCAGTCCATCCAGGGGTTGGGGAAACACCATATATTTT.

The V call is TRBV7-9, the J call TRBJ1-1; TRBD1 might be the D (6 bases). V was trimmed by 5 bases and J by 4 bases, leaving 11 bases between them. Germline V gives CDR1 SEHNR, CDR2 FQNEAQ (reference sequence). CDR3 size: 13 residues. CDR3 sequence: CASSPRGGTEAFF. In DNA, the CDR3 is TGTGCCAGCAGCCCCAGGGGCGGCACTGAAGCTTTCTTT.